This T cell receptor beta chain was profiled in a study of Graves' ophthalmopathy and Graves' hyperthyroidism. Broader study findings: Among thyroid clonotypes expanded above 0.001 frequency, most also appeared in blood. The model predicted ophthalmopathy progression with 65% to 71% sensitivity and around 72% specificity. A roughly 81% specificity and 87.88% sensitivity were achieved by a 13-signature model that separated ophthalmopathy from stable hyperthyroidism.

This clonotype was seen ten or more times. Its antigen remains unknown. Transcripts of RNA were the source for amplifying TCR beta CDR3 regions. HTBI-primed RT-PCR formed the first round, and a multiplex PCR formed the second. TCRdb called the multiplex PCR reads again in MiXCR, with one record for every CDR3 protein. This sample has 500,000 to 600,000 distinct CDR3 sequences, with under 40% found just once. This CDR3 is built from 15 residues. V was clipped by 2 bases and J by 8 bases, with 15 bases between them. Germline V gene data show CDR1 as ENHRY and CDR2 as SYGVKD. Exclusion applied to patients with other autoimmune diseases, uncontrolled infections, pregnancy or lactation.

The material sequenced was peripheral blood or thyroid tissue (not recorded which). This clonotype was sampled from an adult man with Graves' hyperthyroidism. The gene calls are TRBV10-3 and TRBJ2-2, with a tentative D call TRBD1 (6 bases). CDR3 amino acids: CAISEERTVRGELFF. CDR3 sequence (DNA): TGTGCCATCAGTGAGGAGCGGACAGTTCGGGGGGAGCTGTTTTTT.